This T cell receptor (beta chain) emerged from a study of blood T cells in healthy people across ages. General study results and limits: A roughly linear age-dependent decrease characterized TCR beta diversity per million T cells. The study found more naive CD4+ cells and higher diversity in long-lived than aged donors.

Germline lookup yields CDR1 SGHTA and CDR2 FQGNSA. The CDR3 is made up of 14 amino acids. V shed 5 bases and J 11 bases; nucleotides not matched to a gene: 7. Together with a sample-barcoded 5' primer, a J-beta primer mix was included in a second PCR lasting about 7 to 12 cycles. All cDNA molecules were each tagged by a template-switch adaptor with 12 random nucleotides. A single record per CDR3 protein comes from TCRdb applying MiXCR to the 5' RACE reads. The sample lists roughly 900,000 distinct CDR3 sequences, roughly 26% occurring once. The donors, all healthy, were Caucasians living in Russia, aged roughly 6 to 90. This clonotype was seen a handful of times. Its antigen remains unidentified. A read error may explain this, as a much larger clone is one base away.

The clonotype was recovered from a woman at least 80 years old in good health. The chain is built from TRBV7-2 and TRBJ2-5, with 14 bases lining up with TRBD2. Sequencing input: blood. The CDR3 DNA follows: TGTGCCAGCAGCCGGACTAGCGGGGGGAATGAGCAGTACTTC. This translates into CASSRTSGGNEQYF. Together with reference TRBV7-2 and TRBJ2-5, the CDR3 gives the full variable domain: GAGVSQSPSNKVTEKGKDVELRCDPISGHTALYWYRQSLGQGLEFLIYFQGNSAPDKSGLPSDRFSAERTGGSVSTLTIQRTQQEDSAVYLCASSRTSGGNEQYFGPGTRLLVL.